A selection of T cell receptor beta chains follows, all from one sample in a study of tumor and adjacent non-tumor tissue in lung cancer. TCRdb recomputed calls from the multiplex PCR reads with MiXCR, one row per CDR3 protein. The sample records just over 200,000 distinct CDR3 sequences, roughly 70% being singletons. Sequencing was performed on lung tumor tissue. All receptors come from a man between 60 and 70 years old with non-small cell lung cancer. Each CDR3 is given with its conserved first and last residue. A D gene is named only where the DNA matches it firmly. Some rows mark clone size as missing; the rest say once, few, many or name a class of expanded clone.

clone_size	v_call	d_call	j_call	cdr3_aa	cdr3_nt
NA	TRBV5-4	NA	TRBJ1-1	CASSRTGAESTEAFF	TGTGCCAGCAGCAGAACGGGGGCGGAGAGCACTGAAGCTTTCTTT
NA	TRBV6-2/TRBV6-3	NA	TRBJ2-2	CANRVGNTGELFF	TGTGCCAACAGAGTGGGAAATACAGGGGAGCTGTTTTTT
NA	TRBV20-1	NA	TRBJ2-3	CSARVPRGLTDTQYF	TGCAGTGCTAGAGTTCCCCGGGGATTAACAGATACGCAGTATTTT
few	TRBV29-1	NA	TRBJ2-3	CSVEGGGGLPSYTDTQYF	TGCAGCGTTGAGGGGGGAGGGGGCCTCCCCTCCTACACAGATACGCAGTATTTT
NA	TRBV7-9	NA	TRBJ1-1	CASRENSEAFF	TGTGCCAGCCGGGAGAACAGTGAAGCTTTCTTT
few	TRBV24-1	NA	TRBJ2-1	CASSLGQDNEQFF	TGTGCCTCATCTTTAGGGCAGGACAATGAGCAGTTCTTC
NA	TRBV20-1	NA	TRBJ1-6	CSANTGYRSPLHF	TGCAGTGCTAACACAGGGTATCGCTCACCCCTCCACTTT
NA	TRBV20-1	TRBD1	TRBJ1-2	CSTPIRGPKGAYTF	TGCAGTACTCCCATCAGGGGGCCGAAAGGAGCCTACACCTTC
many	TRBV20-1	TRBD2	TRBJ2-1	CSARVGRGGLEQFF	TGCAGTGCTAGAGTGGGACGGGGGGGCCTTGAGCAGTTCTTC
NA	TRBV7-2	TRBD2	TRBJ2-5	CASSSRLATRETQYF	TGTGCCAGCAGCTCTCGACTAGCGACGAGGGAGACCCAGTACTTC
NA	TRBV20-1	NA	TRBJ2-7	CSGGDGNTKGQYF	TGCAGTGGAGGCGACGGAAATACAAAGGGGCAGTACTTC
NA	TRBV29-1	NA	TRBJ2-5	CSVEDWIEGIQYF	TGCAGCGTTGAAGATTGGATAGAAGGGATCCAGTACTTC
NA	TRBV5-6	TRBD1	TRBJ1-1	CASSLGQGATRRSEAFF	TGTGCCAGCAGCTTGGGACAGGGGGCCACACGGAGATCTGAAGCTTTCTTT
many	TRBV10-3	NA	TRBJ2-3	CAIARLTDTQYF	TGTGCCATCGCACGACTGACAGATACGCAGTATTTT
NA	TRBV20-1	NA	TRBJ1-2	CSARDVRYDYTF	TGCAGTGCTAGAGATGTGCGGTATGACTACACCTTC
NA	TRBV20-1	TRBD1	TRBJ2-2	CSDRDPRQGATGELFF	TGCAGTGATAGAGATCCACGACAGGGGGCCACCGGGGAGCTGTTTTTT
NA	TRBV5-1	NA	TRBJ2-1	CASSLDRNNEQFF	TGCGCCAGCAGCTTGGACAGAAACAATGAGCAGTTCTTC
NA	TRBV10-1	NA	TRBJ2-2	CASSDSSMTGELLF	TGCGCCAGCAGTGACTCCTCGATGACCGGGGAGCTGTTATTT
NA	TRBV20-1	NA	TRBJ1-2	CNAIPPGTGGYTF	TGCAATGCTATACCCCCAGGGACGGGCGGCTACACCTTC
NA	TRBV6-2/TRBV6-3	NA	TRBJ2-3	CPSRRGNTDTQYF	TGTCCCAGCAGGAGGGGGAACACAGATACGCAGTATTTC
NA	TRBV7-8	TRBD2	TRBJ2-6	CASNPPGLDFSGANVLTF	TGTGCCAGCAACCCTCCGGGACTAGACTTCTCTGGGGCCAACGTCCTGACTTTC
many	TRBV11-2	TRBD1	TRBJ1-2	CASSFPPGQGANYGYTF	TGTGCCAGCAGCTTCCCACCGGGACAGGGGGCTAACTATGGCTACACCTTC
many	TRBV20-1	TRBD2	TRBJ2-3	CSATASGHTDTQYF	TGCAGTGCTACCGCTAGCGGCCACACAGATACGCAGTATTTT
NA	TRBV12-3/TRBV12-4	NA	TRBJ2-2	CASSYAGELLF	TGTGCCAGCAGTTATGCCGGGGAGCTGTTATTT
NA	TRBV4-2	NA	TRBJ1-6	CASSQAHGASSSLHF	TGTGCCAGCAGCCAAGCTCACGGGGCAAGTTCATCCCTCCACTTT
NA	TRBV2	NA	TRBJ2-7	CASSEDYEQYF	TGTGCCAGCAGCGAGGACTACGAGCAGTACTTC
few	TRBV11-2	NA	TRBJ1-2	CASSLALGRYYDYTF	TGTGCCAGCAGCTTAGCTCTGGGACGTTATTATGATTACACCTTC
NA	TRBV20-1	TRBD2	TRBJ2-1	CGARVATSGRNEQFF	TGCGGTGCTAGAGTAGCGACTAGCGGGAGGAATGAGCAGTTCTTC
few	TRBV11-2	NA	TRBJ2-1	CASSQGLVGGEQFF	TGTGCCAGCAGCCAGGGGCTGGTGGGGGGTGAGCAGTTCTTC
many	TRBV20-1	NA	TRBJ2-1	CSANHNEQFF	TGCAGTGCCAACCACAATGAGCAGTTCTTC
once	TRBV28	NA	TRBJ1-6	CASSTQGTYNSPLHF	TGTGCCAGTAGTACGCAGGGGACCTATAATTCACCCCTCCACTTT
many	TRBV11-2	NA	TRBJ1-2	CASSRLLGQGYGYTF	TGTGCCAGCAGCCGACTTCTTGGGCAGGGCTATGGCTACACCTTC
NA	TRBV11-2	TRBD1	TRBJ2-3	CASSRDRDVTETQYF	TGTGCCAGCAGTCGAGACAGGGATGTGACAGAAACGCAGTATTTT
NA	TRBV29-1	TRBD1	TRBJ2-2	CSDGLTGINTGELFF	TGCAGTGATGGCCTGACAGGGATTAACACCGGGGAGCTGTTTTTT
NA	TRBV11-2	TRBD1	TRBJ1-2	CARSSPGGYGYTF	TGTGCCAGGAGCTCCCCAGGGGGCTATGGCTACACCTTC
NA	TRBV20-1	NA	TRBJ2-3	CSAIPLGWERRYLTDTQYF	TGCAGTGCTATCCCTTTGGGATGGGAGCGGCGGTACCTCACAGATACGCAGTATTTT
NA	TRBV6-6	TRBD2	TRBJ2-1	CASIWGGGVYNEQFF	TGTGCCAGCATTTGGGGTGGGGGGGTCTACAATGAGCAGTTCTTC
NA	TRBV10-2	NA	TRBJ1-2	CASSVDRVSGYTF	TGCGCCAGCAGTGTTGATAGGGTTAGTGGCTACACCTTC
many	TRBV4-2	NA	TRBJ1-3	CASSTRQAGNTIYF	TGTGCCAGCAGCACCCGACAAGCCGGAAACACCATATATTTT
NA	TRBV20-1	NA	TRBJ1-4	CSASDRTEKLIF	TGCAGTGCTAGCGACAGGACAGAAAAACTGATTTTT
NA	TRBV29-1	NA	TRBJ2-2	CSVDRQGNTGEPFF	TGTAGCGTTGATAGGCAGGGGAACACCGGGGAGCCGTTTTTT
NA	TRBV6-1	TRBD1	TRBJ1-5	CASSDRRGLHQPQHF	TGTGCCAGCAGTGATCGCAGGGGGCTCCATCAGCCCCAGCATTTT